Presented here are 27 T cell receptor beta chains from one specimen sequenced in a study of breast tumors, draining lymph nodes, adjacent tissues (dated by TCRdb to about 2016). Libraries were prepared through multiplex PCR. Sequenced using an Illumina HiSeq 2000. The public sequencing data were trimmed at Q25 with fastp and processed into clonotypes with MiXCR by TCRdb, which kept only in-frame beta chains. Each record represents a unique CDR3 protein, reported with the most common genes and DNA among its rows. For this sample the table gives about 300,000 distinct CDR3 sequences, of which under 35% were detected only once. The top ten clonotypes cover more than 1% of the sample. The axillary draining lymph nodes of breast cancer patients were the source of the lymph node samples. Sequenced sample: axillary lymph node tissue. These receptors came from a female donor with breast cancer. Some clones in this sample may be carry-over from other donors' samples.

For this clonotype: A single base separates this from a much larger clone, so it may be a read error. The chain recombines TRBV20-1 with TRBJ2-1; TRBD2 agrees at 13 bases. The CDR3 extends over 15 amino acids. Germline V gene lookup returns CDR1 DFQATT and CDR2 SNEGSKA (reference sequence). CDR3 protein: CSAQATSGRVNGQFF. The CDR3 DNA reads as TGCAGTGCTCAAGCAACTAGCGGGAGGGTTAATGGGCAGTTCTTC.

This clonotype has a count of ten or more. The chain is built from TRBV28 and TRBJ1-6; D remains ambiguous. Germline CDR1 MDHEN, CDR2 SYDVKM. V lost 3 bases and J lost 8, with 17 bases in between. The CDR3 runs 16 residues. Here the CDR3 DNA reads TGTGCCAGCAGTTTCCCCTACGGGGAGGCCTATTCACCCCTCCACTTT. Translating it yields CASSFPYGEAYSPLHF.

This clonotype showed up many times. V gene TRBV20-1 combines with J gene TRBJ2-7; TRBD2 might be the D (5 bases). This CDR3 comprises 14 residues. The V gene's germline CDR1 is DFQATT and CDR2 SNEGSKA (reference sequence). V gave up 1 base and J gave up 3 bases, with 13 bases separating them. CDR3 sequence reads: CSARAGFSGYEQYF. The CDR3 DNA follows: TGCAGTGCTAGAGCGGGGTTTTCGGGCTACGAGCAGTACTTC.

This clonotype showed up many times. The rearrangement uses TRBV11-2 and TRBJ2-1, with 8 bases fitting TRBD2. The germline gives CDR1 SGHAT, CDR2 FQNNGV. Losses at the gene ends were 6 bases for V and 4 bases for J; bases not matched to a gene: 14. This CDR3 comprises 17 residues. CDR3 residues: CASSFTGSGGSYNEQFF. The DNA of the CDR3 is TGTGCCAGCAGTTTTACGGGGAGCGGGGGTTCATACAATGAGCAGTTCTTC.

To note about this clonotype: The germline gene is not matched at one end of the junction; a read error may be the cause. V is TRBV4-2 and J is TRBJ2-1; weak D call: TRBD1 (5 bases). CDR1 and CDR2 from the germline V gene are LGHNA and YNFKEQ. The CDR3 covers 16 residues. The CDR3, as DNA: TGTGCCAGCAGCCGAGGAAGCGACAGCTCCTACAATGAGCAGGTCTTC. It translates to CASSRGSDSSYNEQVF.

This clonotype has only a few counts. The chain recombines TRBV28 with TRBJ2-7; D is perhaps TRBD2 (5 bases). Germline V lookup: CDR1 MDHEN, CDR2 SYDVKM. This CDR3 is built from 13 residues. The V gene lost 5 bases and the J gene lost 9 bases, with 17 bases spanning the gap. The CDR3, as DNA: TGTGCCAGCAGTGGGCCTAGCTTGAAAGTGCAGTACTTC. Translated: CASSGPSLKVQYF.

This clonotype was seen many times. V is TRBV6-5 and J is TRBJ1-2; D gene ambiguous. This CDR3 contains 14 residues. V lost 5 bases and J 0 bases, leaving 10 bases between the germline ends. Germline-derived CDR1 and CDR2 are MNHEY and SVGAGI. The CDR3 DNA is TGTGCCAGCAGTCCGTCGGTCTCTAACTATGGCTACACCTTC. This gives the protein CASSPSVSNYGYTF.

On this clonotype: A single base separates this from a much larger clone, so it may be a read error. V and J are TRBV7-9 and TRBJ2-5, with D possibly TRBD1 on 5 matching bases. Germline-derived CDR1 and CDR2 are SEHNR and FQNEAQ (reference sequence). CDR3 length equals 12 residues. Trimming shortened V by 6 bases and J by 3 bases, and 8 bases separated the two germline ends. The chain's CDR3 is CASSRGKETQYF. The CDR3 nucleotides read TGTGCCAGCAGTAGGGGCAAAGAGACCCAGTACTTC.

This clonotype was counted a few times. The chain joins TRBV27 to TRBJ2-3, with TRBD2 matching 8 bases. Germline CDR1 and CDR2: MNHEY and SMNVEV (reference sequence). V gave up 5 bases and J gave up 0 bases; unmatched junction bases: 7. There are 16 residues in the CDR3. In DNA, the CDR3 is TGTGCCAGCAGTCCTTTTAGCGGGGCAAGCACAGATACGCAGTATTTT. It specifies CASSPFSGASTDTQYF.

This clonotype was detected ten times or more. V is TRBV5-8 and J is TRBJ2-7, with D perhaps TRBD2 (5 bases). Germline CDR1 and CDR2: SGHTS and YDEGEE. V dropped 1 base and J dropped 0 bases, with 17 bases sitting between them. This CDR3 comprises 17 residues. The CDR3 here is CASSLYPAGPNSYEQYF. CDR3 bases: TGTGCCAGCAGCTTGTATCCCGCGGGTCCCAACTCCTACGAGCAGTACTTC.

In its sample, this clonotype was seen many times. The chain couples TRBV7-3 to TRBJ2-2; TRBD2 matches 9 bases. With V trimmed by 1 base and J by 4 bases, 1 base remained unmatched. The germline gives CDR1 SGHTA, CDR2 FQGTGA. This CDR3 spans 15 amino acids. The CDR3 region is CASSLRAGGTGELFF. CDR3 sequence (DNA): TGTGCCAGCAGCTTAAGAGCGGGAGGCACCGGGGAGCTGTTTTTT.

This clonotype was seen many times. The rearrangement links TRBV7-2 to TRBJ2-3; 9 nucleotides agree with TRBD2. The CDR3 runs to 13 residues. Germline CDR1 is SGHTA and CDR2 is FQGNSA. V shed 8 bases, J shed 3 bases, and the junction held 3 bases outside the gene matches. The CDR3 nucleotides read TGTGCCAGCGGGAGCGGGAGGACAGATACGCAGTATTTT. Protein sequence: CASGSGRTDTQYF.

This clonotype was detected ten times or more. The chain carries TRBV19 and TRBJ1-3; 8 bases fit TRBD1. The CDR3 is 16 amino acids. Per germline, CDR1 LNHDA and CDR2 SQIVND (reference sequence). The V segment lost 6 bases and the J segment 1 base; nucleotides outside the gene matches: 8. The CDR3 bases are TGTGCCAGTAGCCAGGACAGGGTATTGTCTGGAAACACCATATATTTT. As protein: CASSQDRVLSGNTIYF. The full variable domain, with the rest looked up from reference TRBV19 and TRBJ1-3, is DGGITQSPKYLFRKEGQNVTLSCEQNLNHDAMYWYRQDPGQGLRLIYYSQIVNDFQKGDIAEGYSVSREKKESFPLTVTSAQKNPTAFYLCASSQDRVLSGNTIYFGEGSWLTVV.

Here the CDR3 DNA reads TGCAGCGTAACGACAGGGTTGGGGTCGGTGTGGCAGGGGGCTTCAGCCTACCAAGAGACCCAGTACTTC. Its translation: CSVTTGLGSVWQGASAYQETQYF. The rearrangement links TRBV29-1 to TRBJ2-5; 8 positions match TRBD1. In germline, CDR1 is SQVTM, CDR2 ANQGSEA. V lost 6 bases, J lost 0 bases, and 33 bases stayed unmatched. This CDR3 spans 23 amino acids.

J is TRBJ2-1 and V is TRBV6-2 or TRBV6-3; TRBD2 matches at 11 bases. Trimming took 5 bases from V and 6 from J; bases not matched to a gene: 12. This CDR3 has 17 amino acids. Germline V gives CDR1 MNHEY, CDR2 SVGEGT. The CDR3 region has the DNA TGTGCCAGCAGTCACGTACCGGGACTAGCGGTACCCAATGAGCAGTTCTTC. Translating it yields CASSHVPGLAVPNEQFF.

This clonotype was seen many times. The rearrangement joins TRBV24-1 to TRBJ2-1; 12 bases are shared with TRBD2. The CDR3 has 17 residues. Germline CDR1 is KGHDR and CDR2 is SFDVKD. With V trimmed by 2 bases and J by 5 bases, 6 bases remained unmatched. The DNA of the CDR3 is TGTGCCACCAGTGATTACAATGGACTAGCGGGGAACAATGAGCAGTTCTTC. Protein sequence: CATSDYNGLAGNNEQFF.

This clonotype was seen many times. The CDR3 reads CASGPRTGPDTQYF. CDR3 nucleotide sequence: TGCGCCAGCGGACCTCGGACAGGGCCAGATACGCAGTATTTT. The chain uses TRBV10-1 and TRBJ2-3; 8 bases align to TRBD1. V shed 8 bases, J shed 4 bases, and the junction held 8 bases outside the gene matches. In germline, CDR1 is WNHNN, CDR2 SYGVQD (reference sequence). The CDR3 runs to 14 residues.

This clonotype was found many times. J is TRBJ2-3 and V is TRBV4-1; 9 bases are shared with TRBD2. This CDR3 has 15 residues. With V trimmed by 6 bases and J by 1 base, 5 bases remained unmatched. CDR1 and CDR2 from the germline V gene are MGHRA and YSYEKL. CDR3 bases: TGCGCCAGCAGTGCTCGCGGGGGGGGCACAGATACGCAGTATTTT. This sequence encodes CASSARGGGTDTQYF.

This sequence joins TRBV25-1 and TRBJ2-1; 13 nucleotides agree with TRBD2. The V segment lost 4 bases and the J segment 9 bases; nucleotides outside the gene matches: 9. Germline loops: CDR1 MGHDK, CDR2 SYGVNS. The length of the CDR3 is 16 residues. This CDR3 is CASSAQGLAGEREQFF. The CDR3 DNA reads as TGTGCCAGCAGTGCCCAAGGACTAGCGGGAGAACGTGAGCAGTTCTTC.

This clonotype turned up a few times. This chain connects TRBV27 to TRBJ2-1; D unclear. Germline V gene sequence: CDR1 MNHEY, CDR2 SMNVEV (reference sequence). V was pared by 6 bases and J by 0 bases, with 9 bases between. The CDR3 is 14 residues long. This CDR3 reads CASRILSSYNEQFF. The DNA for the CDR3 is TGTGCCAGCAGAATACTAAGCTCCTACAATGAGCAGTTCTTC.

This clonotype has ten or more counts. The V gene is TRBV5-1, the J gene TRBJ2-3; D perhaps matches TRBD1 (6 bases). Germline values: CDR1 SGHRS, CDR2 YFSETQ. V was clipped by 3 bases and J by 4 bases, with 12 bases between them. This CDR3 comprises 14 residues. CDR3 in DNA: TGCGCCAGCAGCTATGACTCAGGGGCAGATACGCAGTATTTT. This codes for CASSYDSGADTQYF.

There are many counts of this clonotype. J is TRBJ2-2 and V is TRBV2; D is possibly TRBD2 (6 bases). V was cut by 1 base and J by 5 bases, with 8 bases left in between. CDR1 is SNHLY and CDR2 is FYNNEI in the germline V gene. There are 14 residues in the CDR3. CDR3 residues: CASSEVGGTGELFF. The CDR3 coding sequence is TGTGCCAGCAGTGAAGTGGGGGGAACCGGGGAGCTGTTTTTT.

This clonotype was counted ten times or more. This rearrangement joins TRBV24-1 to TRBJ2-6; D is undetermined. CDR1 and CDR2 from the germline V gene are KGHDR and SFDVKD. V was pared by 4 bases and J by 4 bases, with 4 bases between. The CDR3 covers 13 residues. The DNA of the CDR3 is TGTGCCACCAGTGAAGTGGGGGCCAACGTCCTGACTTTC. As protein: CATSEVGANVLTF.

V is TRBV11-2 and J is TRBJ2-7, with TRBD1 matching over 9 bases. Germline CDR1 and CDR2: SGHAT and FQNNGV. Trimming at V came to 6 bases and at J to 1 base, leaving 1 base not matched to a gene. The CDR3 extends over 13 amino acids. CDR3 coding DNA: TGTGCCAGCAGTGGGACAGGGTCCTACGAGCAGTACTTC. This sequence encodes CASSGTGSYEQYF.

Note on this clonotype: A read error is possible here, since a much larger clone lies one base away. The chain recombines TRBV5-5 with TRBJ2-7; maybe TRBD1 (6 bases). Trimming left V 0 bases short and J 1 base short, with 11 bases between. CDR3 length: 15 amino acids. Per germline, CDR1 SGHKS and CDR2 YYEKEE (reference sequence). CDR3 in DNA: TGTGCCAGCAGCTTGGTGGGGGCCGGTTCCTACGAGCAGTACTTC. Amino acid sequence: CASSLVGAGSYEQYF. Combining the CDR3 with reference TRBV5-5 and TRBJ2-7 gives the whole variable domain DAGVTQSPTHLIKTRGQQVTLRCSPISGHKSVSWYQQVLGQGPQFIFQYYEKEERGRGNFPDRFSARQFPNYSSELNVNALLLGDSALYLCASSLVGAGSYEQYFGPGTRLTVT.

This clonotype was recorded a few times. V is TRBV19 and J is TRBJ2-2; 10 nucleotides align to TRBD1. The CDR3 has 15 residues. V shed 9 bases and J 6 bases; nucleotides not matched to a gene: 10. CDR1 LNHDA and CDR2 SQIVND come from the germline V gene (reference sequence). The CDR3 region is CASRDRGIGAGELFF. The CDR3, as DNA: TGTGCCAGCCGGGACAGGGGAATTGGGGCCGGGGAGCTGTTTTTT.

This clonotype has a handful of counts. The chain has TRBV11-3 and TRBJ2-5; D remains ambiguous. Trimming took off 4 bases at V and 0 bases at J, with 15 bases between the two ends. This CDR3 is built from 16 residues. Germline V CDR1 and CDR2: SGHNT, YENEEA. In DNA form, the CDR3 reads TGTGCCAGCAGCTCCTTCCTGACGGCATACCAAGAGACCCAGTACTTC. Its protein product is CASSSFLTAYQETQYF. Supplemented by reference TRBV11-3 and TRBJ2-5, the full variable domain reads EAGVVQSPRYKIIEKKQPVAFWCNPISGHNTLYWYLQNLGQGPELLIRYENEEAVDDSQLPKDRFSAERLKGVDSTLKIQPAELGDSAVYLCASSSFLTAYQETQYFGPGTRLLVL.